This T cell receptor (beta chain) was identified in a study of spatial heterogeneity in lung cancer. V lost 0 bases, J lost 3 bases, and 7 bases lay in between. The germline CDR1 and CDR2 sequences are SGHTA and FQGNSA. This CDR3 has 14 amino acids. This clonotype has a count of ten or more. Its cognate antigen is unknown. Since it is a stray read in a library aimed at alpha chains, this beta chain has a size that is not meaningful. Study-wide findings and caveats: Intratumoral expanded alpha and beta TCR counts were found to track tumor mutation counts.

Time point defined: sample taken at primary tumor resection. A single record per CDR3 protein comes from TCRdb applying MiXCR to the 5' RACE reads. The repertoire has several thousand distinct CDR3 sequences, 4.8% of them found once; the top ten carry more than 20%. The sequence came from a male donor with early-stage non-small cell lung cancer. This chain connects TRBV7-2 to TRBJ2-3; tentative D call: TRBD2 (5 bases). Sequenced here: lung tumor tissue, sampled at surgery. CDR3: CASSLAPGTDTQYF. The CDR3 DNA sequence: TGTGCCAGCAGCTTAGCGCCGGGGACAGATACGCAGTATTTT.